Presented here are 32 T cell receptor beta chains from one specimen sequenced in a study of shared clonotypes between healthy human individuals. TCRdb's copy holds only in-frame clones and misses some; the assay was immunoSEQ multiplex PCR. The table shows roughly 96,000 clones, with around half occurring only once. Input material: PBMCs. These receptors all stem from a woman aged 40 to 55 in good health. Some clones in this sample may be carry-over from other donors' samples.

This clone was recorded a few times. The CDR3 loop reads CASSQGATSGSTDTQYF. The CDR3 nucleotides are TGTGCCAGCAGCCAAGGGGCGACTAGCGGGAGCACAGATACGCAGTATTTT. The rearrangement joins TRBV14 to TRBJ2-3; the match to TRBD2 covers 10 bases. The CDR3 runs to 17 residues. The germline gives CDR1 SGHDN, CDR2 FVKESK. The V and J ends lost 1 base and 0 bases, in that order; junction bases with no gene match: 4.

V usage is TRBV29-1 and J usage is TRBJ2-3; D remains ambiguous. The CDR3 is 11 residues long. Germline values: CDR1 SQVTM, CDR2 ANQGSEA. V gave up 2 bases and J gave up 4 bases, with 4 bases separating them. The CDR3 nucleotides read TGCAGCGTTGAATTCCCAGATACGCAGTATTTT. It encodes CSVEFPDTQYF.

The gene calls are TRBV30 and TRBJ2-7; 8 bases map to TRBD2. Germline V lookup: CDR1 GTSNPN, CDR2 SVGIG (reference sequence). Trimming cost V 5 bases and J 5 bases; bases outside gene matches: 14. This CDR3 is 15 amino acids long. The CDR3 spells CAWVRTSPSTDEQYF. In nucleotides, the CDR3 is TGTGCCTGGGTCCGGACTAGCCCATCCACCGACGAGCAGTACTTC.

In this sample, this clone turned up a few times. V and J are TRBV29-1 and TRBJ2-6; D uncertain. The CDR3 runs to 13 residues. Per the germline V gene, CDR1 is SQVTM and CDR2 is ANQGSEA. With 7 bases removed from V and 0 bases from J, the gap between germline ends came to 7 bases. The CDR3 sequence is CSAFFSGANVLTF. CDR3 in DNA: TGCAGCGCCTTCTTCTCTGGGGCCAACGTCCTGACTTTC.

As to this clone: Germline is not matched at one junction end, which may reflect a read error. This chain connects TRBV5-1 to TRBJ1-2; TRBD1 aligns across 7 bases. Germline lookup yields CDR1 SGHRS and CDR2 YFSETQ. The CDR3 sequence is 14 residues long. The CDR3 is CASSDSGTAYGYTF. The CDR3 bases are TGTGCCAGCAGCGACTCCGGGACAGCCTATGGCTACACCTTC.

The table lists this clone with a few counts. This chain uses TRBV5-4 with TRBJ2-7, with D tentatively TRBD1 (6 bases). The CDR3 covers 14 residues. Germline CDR1 is SGHNT and CDR2 is YYREEE (reference sequence). V was cut by 0 bases and J by 4 bases, with 11 bases left in between. CDR3 loop: CASSLEGGRYEQYF. For the CDR3, the DNA is TGTGCCAGCAGCTTGGAAGGGGGTAGGTACGAGCAGTACTTC.

This chain uses TRBV7-2 with TRBJ2-2; 12 bases are shared with TRBD2. The germline V gene has CDR1 SGHTA and CDR2 FQGNSA. The V gene end was trimmed by 1 base and the J gene end by 8 bases; junction bases not matched to a gene: 8. The CDR3 loop spans 17 amino acids. In DNA, the CDR3 is TGTGCCAGCAGCTTAGATCCTAGCGGGAGGGCTAGTGGGGAGCTGTTTTTT. It translates to CASSLDPSGRASGELFF.

The chain links TRBV7-9 to TRBJ1-1, with D unresolved. Germline CDR1 reads SEHNR; CDR2 reads FQNEAQ (reference sequence). Trimming removed 1 base at V and 8 bases at J, with 8 bases between. There are 12 residues in the CDR3. The CDR3 loop is CASSLDGGEAFF. The CDR3, as DNA: TGTGCCAGCAGCTTAGATGGCGGGGAAGCTTTCTTT. Filled out from reference TRBV7-9 and TRBJ1-1, the complete variable domain reads DTGVSQNPRHKITKRGQNVTFRCDPISEHNRLYWYRQTLGQGPEFLTYFQNEAQLEKSRLLSDRFSAERPKGSFSTLEIQRTEQGDSAMYLCASSLDGGEAFFGQGTRLTVV.

The genes are TRBV2 and TRBJ1-1; the match to TRBD1 covers 7 bases. V was pared by 4 bases and J by 0 bases, with 5 bases of the junction left unmatched. Germline CDR1 and CDR2: SNHLY and FYNNEI. The CDR3 length is 15 residues. The CDR3 coding sequence is TGTGCCAGCAGTGGGCCGGGACAGATGAACACTGAAGCTTTCTTT. This encodes CASSGPGQMNTEAFF.

Regarding this clone: Other nucleotide sequences in the sample specify the same CDR3. The rearrangement joins TRBV29-1 to TRBJ2-2; 9 nucleotides align to TRBD1. The germline V gene encodes CDR1 SQVTM and CDR2 ANQGSEA. CDR3 size: 15 residues. V lost 4 bases, J lost 3 bases, and 6 bases stayed unmatched. CDR3 in DNA: TGCAGCGTTGCCGGGGGACAGGGTTACACCGGGGAGCTGTTTTTT. Protein: CSVAGGQGYTGELFF.

This clone was counted ten times or more. The chain employs TRBV19 and TRBJ2-7; 7 positions agree with TRBD1. This CDR3 has 15 residues. From germline, CDR1 is LNHDA and CDR2 SQIVND (reference sequence). The V gene end was trimmed by 4 bases and the J gene end by 1 base; junction bases not matched to a gene: 7. CDR3 protein: CASSTRDSRSYEQYF. The CDR3 nucleotides are TGTGCCAGTAGTACCCGGGACAGCCGTTCCTACGAGCAGTACTTC.

The chain joins TRBV4-2 to TRBJ2-7; 7 bases are a match to TRBD2. The V and J ends lost 5 bases and 6 bases, in that order; junction bases with no gene match: 13. Germline V lookup: CDR1 LGHNA, CDR2 YNFKEQ. This CDR3 comprises 15 residues. CDR3 nucleotides: TGTGCCAGCAGCTTGGCCCGCGGGAGCATCCGCGAGCAGTACTTC. This encodes CASSLARGSIREQYF.

Note on this clone: This likely reflects a read error, since a far larger clone is one base away. This sequence joins TRBV9 and TRBJ2-5; TRBD1 is a possible D gene (6 bases). This CDR3 has 16 residues. Germline V gene data show CDR1 as SGDLS and CDR2 as YYNGEE. V shed 2 bases and J shed 1 base, with 15 bases lying between them. CDR3 nucleotide sequence: TGTGCCAGCAGCGTTAGAGGGGGATCGTGCCAAGAGACCCAGTACTTC. Encoded protein: CASSVRGGSCQETQYF.

The chain combines TRBV30 with TRBJ2-5; 13 bases align to TRBD2. V was pared by 4 bases and J by 4 bases, with 9 bases of the junction left unmatched. This CDR3 is built from 16 residues. The germline gives CDR1 GTSNPN, CDR2 SVGIG (reference sequence). DNA of the CDR3: TGTGCCTGGAATTCCGGGACTAGCGGGATGGGAGAGACCCAGTACTTC. It encodes CAWNSGTSGMGETQYF.

This clone was observed a few times. The chain recombines TRBV30 with TRBJ2-7, with 14 nucleotides matching TRBD2. V was clipped by 3 bases and J by 6 bases; unmatched bases: 4. CDR3 length: 14 residues. In germline, CDR1 is GTSNPN, CDR2 SVGIG (reference sequence). CDR3 amino acids: CAWSRTSGRSEQYF. The CDR3 DNA reads TGTGCCTGGAGCAGGACTAGCGGGAGGTCCGAGCAGTACTTC.

This clone was observed a handful of times. This chain joins TRBV2 and TRBJ2-4; D gene uncertain. V lost 8 bases, J lost 0 bases, and 8 bases lay in between. The CDR3 loop spans 13 amino acids. Germline V gene sequence: CDR1 SNHLY, CDR2 FYNNEI. CDR3 bases: TGTGCCAGCTCGTCGCGAGCCAAAAACATTCAGTACTTC. Protein product: CASSSRAKNIQYF.

This clone was recorded once. Given a far larger clone just one base away, this is likely a sequencing read error. The rearrangement uses TRBV4-2 and TRBJ1-4, with TRBD1 as a possible D gene (5 bases). Germline values: CDR1 LGHNA, CDR2 YNFKEQ. The CDR3 sequence is 15 residues long. CDR3 in DNA: TGTGCCAGCAGCCGGGACCGGACGGGAGGTGAAGAACTGTTTTTT. Translated: CASSRDRTGGEELFF.

In its sample, this clone was seen many times. This same CDR3 is encoded by further DNA sequences in the sample. This chain joins TRBV28 and TRBJ2-2, with D hard to call. The germline V gene has CDR1 MDHEN and CDR2 SYDVKM. This CDR3 comprises 14 residues. With 2 bases removed from V and 1 base from J, the gap between germline ends came to 5 bases. The CDR3 coding sequence is TGTGCCAGCAGTTTAACAAGGAACACCGGGGAGCTGTTTTTT. It encodes CASSLTRNTGELFF.

Concerning this clone: It differs at one base from a far larger clone, so likely a read error. The rearrangement joins TRBV5-2 to TRBJ1-5. TRBV5-2 is described as a pseudogene. CDR3 length equals 13 residues. The CDR3 loop reads CASSHGPNQPQHF. CDR3 nucleotide sequence: TGTGCCAGCAGCCATGGACCCAATCAGCCTCAGCATTTT.

In its sample, this clone was seen many times. The chain couples TRBV2 to TRBJ2-2; the match to TRBD2 covers 8 bases. CDR3 length: 14 residues. J lost 7 bases, V lost 5 bases, and 6 bases had no gene match. Germline V gene data show CDR1 as SNHLY and CDR2 as FYNNEI. This CDR3 reads CASSLGLADGELFF. In nucleotides, the CDR3 is TGTGCCAGCAGTTTAGGACTAGCCGACGGGGAGCTGTTTTTT.

The chain recombines TRBV7-9 with TRBJ2-2, with 8 bases fitting TRBD1. Unmatched junction bases numbered 9, after V lost 6 bases and J lost 6 bases. The germline gives CDR1 SEHNR, CDR2 FQNEAQ (reference sequence). The CDR3 runs to 15 residues. The CDR3 loop reads CASRELQGAAGELFF. The CDR3 DNA reads as TGTGCCAGCAGAGAACTCCAGGGGGCGGCCGGGGAGCTGTTTTTT.

The J gene is TRBJ1-6, the V gene TRBV25-1, with D possibly matching TRBD1 (5 bases). This CDR3 region has 13 residues. Germline V gene lookup returns CDR1 MGHDK and CDR2 SYGVNS. V gave up 8 bases and J gave up 7 bases, with 12 bases separating them. CDR3 nucleotide sequence: TGTGCCAGCGCCCAGGGCGGGAATTCACCCCTCCACTTT. Translating gives CASAQGGNSPLHF.

The chain employs TRBV19 and TRBJ1-4, with 8 bases identical to TRBD1. Germline-derived CDR1 and CDR2 are LNHDA and SQIVND (reference sequence). J lost 5 bases, V lost 9 bases, and 5 bases had no gene match. The CDR3 runs 13 residues. CDR3 DNA: TGTGCCAGCAAGGGACAGGTGAATGAAAAACTGTTTTTT. Residues: CASKGQVNEKLFF.

This clone occurred many times. The chain is built from TRBV6-1 and TRBJ1-1, with 7 bases matching TRBD1. V trimming: 6 bases; J trimming: 7 bases; junction bases outside the gene matches: 8. The germline V gene encodes CDR1 MNHNS and CDR2 SASEGT. The CDR3 has 13 amino acids. Here the CDR3 reads CASRDRDRVEAFF. The CDR3 region has the DNA TGTGCCAGCAGGGATCGAGACAGGGTTGAAGCTTTCTTT.

This chain uses TRBV18 with TRBJ1-1; 8 bases line up with TRBD1. The length of the CDR3 is 16 residues. Germline V gene data show CDR1 as KGHSH and CDR2 as LQKENI. Trimming at V came to 6 bases and at J to 3 bases, leaving 12 bases not matched to a gene. In DNA, the CDR3 is TGTGCCAGCTCGCAGGGGGCTGGGTTAGATTACACTGAAGCTTTCTTT. Its translation is CASSQGAGLDYTEAFF.

The chain's CDR3 is CASSRSGRAYEQYF. The CDR3 DNA sequence: TGTGCCAGCAGCCGGAGCGGGAGGGCCTACGAGCAGTACTTC. The chain combines TRBV4-2 with TRBJ2-5; TRBD2 matches at 10 bases. The tail of the sequence fits TRBJ2-7 better, so the J call may be wrong. This CDR3 comprises 14 residues. The germline V gene has CDR1 LGHNA and CDR2 YNFKEQ.

The genes are TRBV7-2 and TRBJ2-7; D remains unclear. Deletions cut 0 bases from V and 3 bases from J, with 6 bases between. This CDR3 has 13 residues. Per germline, CDR1 SGHTA and CDR2 FQGNSA. CDR3: CASSLAPNYEQYF. The CDR3 nucleotides are TGTGCCAGCAGCTTAGCGCCGAACTACGAGCAGTACTTC.

The chain recombines TRBV5-1 with TRBJ1-5; 8 bases are a match to TRBD1. This CDR3 has 14 amino acids. V lost 4 bases and J lost 3; bases outside the gene matches: 3. The germline CDR1 and CDR2 sequences are SGHRS and YFSETQ. CDR3 sequence: CASSPDRDNQPQHF. CDR3 nucleotides: TGCGCCAGCAGCCCGGACAGGGACAATCAGCCCCAGCATTTT. The complete variable domain, with remaining parts taken from reference TRBV5-1 and TRBJ1-5, reads KAGVTQTPRYLIKTRGQQVTLSCSPISGHRSVSWYQQTPGQGLQFLFEYFSETQRNKGNFPGRFSGRQFSNSRSEMNVSTLELGDSALYLCASSPDRDNQPQHFGDGTRLSIL.

The rearrangement links TRBV4-2 to TRBJ2-1; 7 bases match TRBD2. Per the germline V gene, CDR1 is LGHNA and CDR2 is YNFKEQ. The J segment lost 9 bases and the V segment lost 2 bases, leaving 10 bases of the junction unmatched. The CDR3 runs to 15 residues. DNA of the CDR3: TGTGCCAGCAGCCAAACATGGGGGGAGGGCCCTGAGCAGTTCTTC. Translated: CASSQTWGEGPEQFF.

This clone came up a few times. The chain has TRBV7-9 and TRBJ1-4; D gene unclear. CDR1 is SEHNR and CDR2 is FQNEAQ in the germline V gene (reference sequence). V was clipped by 0 bases and J by 4 bases, with 12 bases between them. This CDR3 comprises 16 residues. The CDR3 bases are TGTGCCAGCAGCTTAGCGTTCAGTCACCTTAATGAAAAACTGTTTTTT. It yields the protein CASSLAFSHLNEKLFF.

This clone was counted ten times or more. The V call is TRBV19, the J call TRBJ2-2; no firm D call. Trimming pared 8 bases from V and 0 bases from J, leaving 13 bases between. The CDR3 runs 15 residues. The germline gives CDR1 LNHDA, CDR2 SQIVND (reference sequence). The CDR3 region is CASLRIEANTGELFF. For the CDR3, the DNA is TGTGCCAGTTTGAGGATCGAGGCGAACACCGGGGAGCTGTTTTTT.

CDR3 in amino acids: CASSVTGSSYEQYF. Here the CDR3 DNA reads TGTGCCAGCAGCGTTACGGGGAGCTCCTACGAGCAGTACTTC. The V gene is TRBV9, the J gene TRBJ2-7, with D tentatively TRBD2 (5 bases). Trimming removed 2 bases from V and 0 bases from J, with 9 bases in between. The germline V gene has CDR1 SGDLS and CDR2 YYNGEE. The CDR3 has 14 residues.